The rows below give T cell receptor beta chains drawn from one sample of a study of T-cell reconstitution after alpha-beta-depleted transplantation in children. MiXCR, run by TCRdb on the PCR reads, gives a single entry per CDR3 protein. The table has approximately 350,000 distinct CDR3 sequences, around 16% seen once. This sample comprised PBMCs, mostly from graft donor cells, obtained 360 days after TCRalphabeta/CD19-depleted stem cell transplant. Source of these receptors: a male patient aged 2 to 10 who had a stem cell transplant for acute lymphoblastic leukemia, so the T cells may come from the graft donor. CDR3s include the opening cysteine and the closing phenylalanine or tryptophan. The order of the fields is D gene, V gene, J gene, clone size, CDR3 protein, CDR3 DNA. The D gene is left open where the match is weak. The size field is filled for only some rows; it gives once, few, many or a size class.

.	TRBV20-1	TRBJ1-1	many	CSAQPGRRAFF	TGCAGTGCACAACCGGGCCGTAGGGCTTTCTTT
.	TRBV7-2	TRBJ1-6	.	CASSLSSLGNSPLHF	TGTGCCAGCAGCTTGAGCTCCTTGGGTAATTCACCCCTCCACTTT
.	TRBV6-5	TRBJ2-5	.	CASRLEGGAQYF	TGTGCCAGCAGGCTAGAAGGGGGGGCCCAGTACTTC
TRBD2	TRBV28	TRBJ2-1	.	CASGSAGVQSNEQFF	TGTGCCAGCGGGTCCGCGGGAGTTCAATCCAATGAGCAGTTCTTC
.	TRBV27	TRBJ2-7	many	CASGSSYEQYF	TGTGCCAGCGGATCATCCTACGAGCAGTACTTC
TRBD2	TRBV4-1	TRBJ2-5	.	CASSSNSGRAHPQETQYF	TGCGCCAGCAGCTCCAATAGCGGGAGGGCCCATCCGCAAGAGACCCAGTACTTC
TRBD1	TRBV15	TRBJ1-1	few	CATSGRQGRTEAFF	TGTGCCACCAGCGGGCGACAGGGCCGGACTGAAGCTTTCTTT
TRBD1	TRBV9	TRBJ2-1	few	CASSPVHRGHEQFF	TGTGCCAGCAGCCCCGTTCACAGGGGGCATGAGCAGTTCTTC
TRBD1	TRBV6-2/TRBV6-3	TRBJ1-3	few	CASTTISTQGAKEWSGNTIYF	TGTGCCAGCACCACGATAAGCACGCAGGGGGCGAAAGAATGGTCTGGAAACACCATATATTTT
.	TRBV18	TRBJ1-2	.	CASSPAPSRGYTF	TGTGCCAGCTCACCGGCTCCCTCGAGGGGCTACACCTTC
TRBD1	TRBV7-3	TRBJ2-2	few	CASSLIGQDGELFF	TGTGCCAGCAGCTTAATAGGACAGGACGGGGAGCTGTTTTTT
.	TRBV20-1	TRBJ2-1	few	CSARDQDPPHYGSYNEQFF	TGCAGTGCTAGAGATCAGGACCCGCCCCACTATGGCTCCTACAATGAGCAGTTCTTC
.	TRBV7-8	TRBJ1-2	.	CASSFRDTSYGYTF	TGTGCCAGCAGCTTCCGGGACACATCCTATGGCTACACCTTC
TRBD2	TRBV7-3	TRBJ2-2	.	CASSPRPLAGVTPGELFF	TGTGCCAGCAGCCCCCGTCCCTTAGCGGGAGTTACCCCCGGGGAGCTGTTTTTT
TRBD2	TRBV12-3/TRBV12-4	TRBJ2-5	.	CASSLGFLTSGSFQETQYF	TGTGCCAGCAGCCTAGGGTTCCTTACTAGCGGGAGTTTCCAAGAGACCCAGTACTTC
.	TRBV15	TRBJ2-2	few	CATSRSRVQETLFF	TGTGCCACCAGCAGATCCAGGGTACAGGAGACGCTGTTTTTT
TRBD2	TRBV4-1	TRBJ2-7	.	CASSQDLGLAGVYEQYF	TGCGCCAGCAGCCAAGATTTGGGACTAGCGGGAGTATACGAGCAGTACTTC
TRBD1	TRBV20-1	TRBJ2-5	many	CSARDFGQGQETQYF	TGCAGTGCTAGAGATTTCGGACAGGGTCAAGAGACCCAGTACTTC
TRBD1	TRBV19	TRBJ2-7	.	CASSTSTHRGTYEQYF	TGTGCCAGTAGTACGTCCACTCACAGGGGAACCTACGAGCAGTACTTC
.	TRBV20-1	TRBJ2-1	many	CSARGTSSHYNEQFF	TGCAGTGCTAGAGGTACTAGTTCCCACTACAATGAGCAGTTCTTC
.	TRBV3-1	TRBJ1-3	.	CASSHPPGASGNTIYF	TGTGCCAGCAGCCACCCACCAGGTGCTTCTGGAAACACCATATATTTT
.	TRBV5-1	TRBJ1-2	.	CASSLEGFNYGYTF	TGCGCCAGCAGCTTGGAGGGATTCAACTATGGCTACACCTTC